The present TCR beta chain was sequenced within a study of blood T cell repertoires in COVID-19. In the study overall: The samples span acute and convalescent COVID-19 from the United States, Italy and Spain. T cells, B-cell-depleted T cells, or PBMCs supplied cDNA or gDNA.

This clone was counted a single time. The CDR3 runs to 13 residues. Germline values: CDR1 SGHTA, CDR2 FQGNSA. V was pared by 3 bases and J by 4 bases, with 0 bases of the junction left unmatched. Authors' processing steps: Counts of nucleated cells, estimated from reference gene primer amplification, were obtained. The data were produced by immunoSEQ multiplex PCR, yet TCRdb's version contains in-frame clones alone and is incomplete. Clone size and V and J calls were adopted from that table, with D and trimming inferred from the DNA. Of 150,000 or so clones in the sample, about 80% were seen once. This receptor was obtained from a woman aged 80 or over with acute or convalescent COVID-19. Sequenced input: peripheral blood. The gene calls are TRBV7-2 and TRBJ1-1, with 9 bases matching TRBD1. CDR3 protein: CASSLDRGTEAFF. The CDR3 DNA reads as TGTGCCAGCAGCTTGGACAGGGGCACTGAAGCTTTCTTT.